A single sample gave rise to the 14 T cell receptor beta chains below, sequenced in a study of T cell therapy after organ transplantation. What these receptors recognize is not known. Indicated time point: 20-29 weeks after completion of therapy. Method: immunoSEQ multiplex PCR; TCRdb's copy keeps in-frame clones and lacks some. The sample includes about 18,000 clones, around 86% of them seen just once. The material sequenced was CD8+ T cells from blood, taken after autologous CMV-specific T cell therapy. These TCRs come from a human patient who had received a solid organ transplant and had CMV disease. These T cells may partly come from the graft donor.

The CDR3 sequence: CASTRTGGLGGYTF. For the CDR3, the DNA is TGTGCCAGCACCCGGACAGGGGGCCTAGGAGGCTACACCTTC. The rearrangement links TRBV27 to TRBJ1-2, with TRBD1 matching over 11 bases. From germline, CDR1 is MNHEY and CDR2 SMNVEV (reference sequence). This CDR3 is 14 amino acids long. Trimming cost V 7 bases and J 8 bases; bases outside gene matches: 9.

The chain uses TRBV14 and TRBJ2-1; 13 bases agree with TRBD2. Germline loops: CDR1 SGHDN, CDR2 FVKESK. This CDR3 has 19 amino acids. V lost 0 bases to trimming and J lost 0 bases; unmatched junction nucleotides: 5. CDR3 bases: TGTGCCAGCAGCCAAGACCGTACTAGCGGGGGGGGCTCCTACAATGAGCAGTTCTTC. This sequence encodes CASSQDRTSGGGSYNEQFF.

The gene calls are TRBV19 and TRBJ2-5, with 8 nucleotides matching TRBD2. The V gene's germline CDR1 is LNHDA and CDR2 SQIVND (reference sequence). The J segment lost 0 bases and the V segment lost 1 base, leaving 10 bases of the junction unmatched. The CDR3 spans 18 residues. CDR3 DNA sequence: TGTGCCAGTAGTATAGGCCCATTGGCGGGAGGCCACCAAGAGACCCAGTACTTC. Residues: CASSIGPLAGGHQETQYF. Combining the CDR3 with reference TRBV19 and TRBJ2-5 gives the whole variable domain DGGITQSPKYLFRKEGQNVTLSCEQNLNHDAMYWYRQDPGQGLRLIYYSQIVNDFQKGDIAEGYSVSREKKESFPLTVTSAQKNPTAFYLCASSIGPLAGGHQETQYFGPGTRLLVL.

DNA for the CDR3: TGTGCCAGCTCACCGTACAACCGGGACCCTGAGGATCAGCCCCAGCATTTT. This gives the protein CASSPYNRDPEDQPQHF. This sequence joins TRBV18 and TRBJ1-5; D is possibly TRBD1 (5 bases). The V and J ends lost 3 bases and 5 bases respectively, with 20 bases between them. Germline V lookup: CDR1 KGHSH, CDR2 LQKENI. The CDR3 is 17 residues long.

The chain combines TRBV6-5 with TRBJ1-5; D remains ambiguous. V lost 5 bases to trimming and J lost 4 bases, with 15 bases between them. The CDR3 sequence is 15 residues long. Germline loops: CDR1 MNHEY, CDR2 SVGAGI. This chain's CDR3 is CASSISMGPNQPQHF. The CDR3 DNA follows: TGTGCCAGCAGTATTAGCATGGGTCCTAATCAGCCCCAGCATTTT.

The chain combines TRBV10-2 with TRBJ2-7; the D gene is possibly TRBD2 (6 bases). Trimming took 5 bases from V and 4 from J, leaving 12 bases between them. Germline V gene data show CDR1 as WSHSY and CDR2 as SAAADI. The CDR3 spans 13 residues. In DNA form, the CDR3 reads TGCGCCAGCAGTACCGGGAGCATTTACGAGCAGTACTTC. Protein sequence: CASSTGSIYEQYF.

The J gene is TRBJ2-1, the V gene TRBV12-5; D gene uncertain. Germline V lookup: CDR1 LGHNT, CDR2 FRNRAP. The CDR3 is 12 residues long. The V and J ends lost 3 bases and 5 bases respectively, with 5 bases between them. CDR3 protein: CASGLPHNEQFF. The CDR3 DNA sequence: TGTGCTAGTGGTTTACCCCACAATGAGCAGTTCTTC.

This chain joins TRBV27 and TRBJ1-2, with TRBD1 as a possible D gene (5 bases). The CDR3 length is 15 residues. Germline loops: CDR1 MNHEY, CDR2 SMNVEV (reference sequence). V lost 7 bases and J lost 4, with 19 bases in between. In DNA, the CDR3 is TGTGCCAGCACTTCGACCCTACAGGAGTTCTATGGCTACACCTTC. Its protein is CASTSTLQEFYGYTF.

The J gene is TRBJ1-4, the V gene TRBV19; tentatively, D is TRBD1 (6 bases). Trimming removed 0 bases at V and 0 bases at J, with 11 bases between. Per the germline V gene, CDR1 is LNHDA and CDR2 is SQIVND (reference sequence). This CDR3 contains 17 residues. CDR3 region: CASSIEARGSTNEKLFF. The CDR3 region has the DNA TGTGCCAGTAGTATAGAAGCGAGGGGGTCAACTAATGAAAAACTGTTTTTT.

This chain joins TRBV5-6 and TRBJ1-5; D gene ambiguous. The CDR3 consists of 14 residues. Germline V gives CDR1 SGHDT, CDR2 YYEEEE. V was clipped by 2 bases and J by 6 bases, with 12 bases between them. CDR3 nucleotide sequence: TGTGCCAGCAGCTTATCGGAGTCGGGTCAGCCCCAGCATTTT. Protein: CASSLSESGQPQHF.

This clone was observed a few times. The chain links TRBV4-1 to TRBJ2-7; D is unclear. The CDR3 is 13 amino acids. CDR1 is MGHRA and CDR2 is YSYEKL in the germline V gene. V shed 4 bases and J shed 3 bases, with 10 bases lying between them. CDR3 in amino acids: CASSPQWDYEQYF. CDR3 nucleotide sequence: TGCGCCAGCAGCCCCCAGTGGGACTACGAGCAGTACTTC.

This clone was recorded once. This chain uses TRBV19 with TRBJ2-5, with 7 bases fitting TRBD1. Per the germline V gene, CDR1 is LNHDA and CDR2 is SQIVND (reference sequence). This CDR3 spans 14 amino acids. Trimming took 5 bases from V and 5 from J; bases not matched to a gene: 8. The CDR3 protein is CASSRQGWRETQYF. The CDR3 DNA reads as TGTGCCAGTAGTCGACAGGGTTGGCGCGAGACCCAGTACTTC.

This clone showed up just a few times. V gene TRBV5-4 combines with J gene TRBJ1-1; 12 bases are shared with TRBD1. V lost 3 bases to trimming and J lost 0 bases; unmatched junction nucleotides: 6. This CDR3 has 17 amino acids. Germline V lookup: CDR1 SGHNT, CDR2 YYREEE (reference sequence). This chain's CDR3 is CASSSPGQGALNTEAFF. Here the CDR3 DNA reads TGTGCCAGCAGCTCCCCGGGACAGGGGGCCCTGAACACTGAAGCTTTCTTT.

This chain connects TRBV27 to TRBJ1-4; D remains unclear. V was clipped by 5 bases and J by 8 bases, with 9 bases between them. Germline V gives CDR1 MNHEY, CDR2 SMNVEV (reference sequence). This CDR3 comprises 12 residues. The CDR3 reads CASSPPGEKLFF. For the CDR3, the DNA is TGTGCCAGCAGTCCCCCCGGAGAAAAACTGTTTTTT.